A single sample is the source of the 3 T cell receptor beta chains below, sequenced in a study of T cells after posttransplantation cyclophosphamide. The assay was immunoSEQ multiplex PCR, and TCRdb's table has in-frame clones only and misses some. There are over 35,000 clones in the sample, none observed a single time. Sequenced sample: PBMCs. The source is a man aged 35 to 55 in good health, CMV-negative, and a related stem cell transplant donor.

In this sample, this clone turned up many times. J is TRBJ2-3 and V is TRBV10-3, with TRBD2 identical over 9 bases. CDR3 length: 18 residues. V was pared by 0 bases and J by 2 bases, with 9 bases of the junction left unmatched. The germline CDR1 and CDR2 sequences are ENHRY and SYGVKD. DNA for the CDR3: TGTGCCATCAGTGAGTCGATACTAGCGGGTCCCCCCACAGATACGCAGTATTTT. It specifies CAISESILAGPPTDTQYF.

This clone has a count of ten or more. The V and J genes are TRBV6-5 and TRBJ1-1, with D possibly TRBD1 on 5 matching bases. The germline V and J ends were trimmed by 2 bases and 3 bases, with 10 bases remaining between them. The CDR3 extends over 14 amino acids. Germline V lookup: CDR1 MNHEY, CDR2 SVGAGI. The CDR3 coding sequence is TGTGCCAGCAGTTACGTAGGAGGGGACACTGAAGCTTTCTTT. This encodes CASSYVGGDTEAFF.

This clone was detected many times. The chain is built from TRBV10-3 and TRBJ1-4; the D gene is possibly TRBD1 (5 bases). The V end was cut by 3 bases, the J end by 0 bases, with 8 bases between. CDR1 is ENHRY and CDR2 is SYGVKD in the germline V gene. There are 15 residues in the CDR3. CDR3 coding DNA: TGTGCCATCAGTGACACGACAGCAACTAATGAAAAACTGTTTTTT. It yields the protein CAISDTTATNEKLFF.